These 22 T cell receptor beta chains were all obtained from the same sample, sequenced in a study of blood T cell repertoires in COVID-19. Measured with immunoSEQ multiplex PCR; TCRdb has only the in-frame clones, and not every one. The repertoire holds under 300,000 clones, with 65% to 85% as singletons. Sequencing was performed on peripheral blood. These receptors were taken from a man older than 75 with acute or convalescent COVID-19.

The gene calls are TRBV11-2 and TRBJ1-6; a possible D gene is TRBD1 (5 bases). V dropped 0 bases and J dropped 7 bases, with 10 bases sitting between them. The germline V gene encodes CDR1 SGHAT and CDR2 FQNNGV. This CDR3 region has 15 residues. DNA of the CDR3: TGTGCCAGCAGCTTAGATGGACGGGGGAATTCACCCCTCCACTTT. Translating gives CASSLDGRGNSPLHF.

The CDR3 spells CASSLQGGNEQFF. The CDR3 nucleotides read TGCGCCAGCAGCTTACAGGGTGGCAATGAGCAGTTCTTC. The chain uses TRBV5-1 and TRBJ2-1, with D maybe TRBD1 (6 bases). V lost 2 bases and J 6 bases, leaving 9 bases between the germline ends. The CDR3 has 13 residues. Germline values: CDR1 SGHRS, CDR2 YFSETQ.

The chain recombines TRBV9 with TRBJ2-5; 11 bases match TRBD2. This CDR3 contains 15 residues. With 3 bases clipped from V and 5 bases from J, the junction kept 6 bases outside the gene matches. Germline V gene sequence: CDR1 SGDLS, CDR2 YYNGEE. The CDR3 is CASSGVAGGPETQYF. The CDR3 coding sequence is TGTGCCAGCAGCGGTGTAGCGGGGGGGCCCGAGACCCAGTACTTC.

The CDR3 coding sequence is TGTGCCAGCAGCTTGATGGCCGGAGGTCAAGAGACCCAGTACTTC. Protein: CASSLMAGGQETQYF. V is TRBV5-5 and J is TRBJ2-5; a weak D match, TRBD2 (5 bases). Germline CDR1 SGHKS, CDR2 YYEKEE (reference sequence). CDR3 size: 15 residues. V was shortened by 1 base and J by 2 bases, with 12 bases between the two germline ends.

The CDR3 bases are TGTGCCAGCAACTTAGCGAGAGGGAGCTATGGCTACACCTTC. As protein: CASNLARGSYGYTF. The genes are TRBV28 and TRBJ1-2, with D uncertain. The germline CDR1 and CDR2 sequences are MDHEN and SYDVKM. The V end was cut by 7 bases, the J end by 4 bases, with 16 bases between. CDR3 length: 14 residues.

The chain links TRBV2 to TRBJ2-7, with 10 nucleotides matching TRBD1. The CDR3 length is 14 residues. The germline CDR1 and CDR2 sequences are SNHLY and FYNNEI. Unmatched junction bases numbered 8, after V lost 6 bases and J lost 6 bases. The CDR3: CASSRPGQGPEQYF. CDR3 coding DNA: TGTGCCAGCAGCCGACCGGGACAGGGGCCCGAGCAGTACTTC.

Written as DNA, the CDR3 is TGCGCCAGCAGCGAGGGGGGACAGTCCCAAGAGACCCAGTACTTC. This translates into CASSEGGQSQETQYF. The gene calls are TRBV5-1 and TRBJ2-5; TRBD1 might be the D (7 bases). The V end lost 4 bases, the J end lost 1 base, and 14 bases lay between the germline ends. The CDR3 consists of 15 residues. Germline loops: CDR1 SGHRS, CDR2 YFSETQ.

This clone appeared a single time. The V and J genes are TRBV29-1 and TRBJ1-2; TRBD1 matches at 8 bases. The CDR3 is made up of 11 amino acids. The J segment lost 7 bases and the V segment lost 6 bases, leaving 4 bases of the junction unmatched. CDR1 is SQVTM, CDR2 ANQGSEA, per germline. CDR3 nucleotide sequence: TGCAGCGTCAACAGGGGGTTTGGCTACACCTTC. Protein sequence: CSVNRGFGYTF.

V usage is TRBV3-1 (or the pseudogene TRBV3-2) and J usage is TRBJ2-3, with 9 bases that match TRBD2. V lost 4 bases, J lost 6 bases, and 11 bases stayed unmatched. Per germline, CDR1 LGHDT and CDR2 YNNKEL (reference sequence). This CDR3 has 16 amino acids. CDR3 protein: CASSLSSGRLLDTQYF. The CDR3 coding sequence is TGTGCCAGCAGCCTTTCGAGCGGGAGGCTACTGGATACGCAGTATTTT.

The chain carries TRBV7-8 and TRBJ1-1; 8 bases match TRBD1. This CDR3 comprises 15 residues. The trim removed 5 bases at V and 8 bases at J, leaving 13 bases unmatched. Germline V CDR1 and CDR2: SGHVS, FQNEAQ. The CDR3 protein is CASSGRTGLGKEAFF. The CDR3 DNA reads as TGTGCCAGCAGCGGGAGGACAGGGCTCGGTAAGGAAGCTTTCTTT.

The V and J genes are TRBV2 and TRBJ2-3; 9 nucleotides match TRBD1. With 6 bases clipped from V and 0 bases from J, the junction kept 7 bases outside the gene matches. The CDR3 contains 16 residues. Per germline, CDR1 SNHLY and CDR2 FYNNEI. The CDR3 here is CASSPATGGSTDTQYF. The CDR3 DNA is TGTGCCAGCAGCCCGGCTACAGGGGGCAGCACAGATACGCAGTATTTT. The entire variable domain, with the rest obtained from reference TRBV2 and TRBJ2-3, is as follows: EPEVTQTPSHQVTQMGQEVILRCVPISNHLYFYWYRQILGQKVEFLVSFYNNEISEKSEIFDDQFSVERPDGSNFTLKIRSTKLEDSAMYFCASSPATGGSTDTQYFGPGTRLTVL.

This clone was detected a few times. The chain has TRBV27 and TRBJ1-3; 8 bases align to TRBD1. V shed 7 bases, J shed 6 bases, and the junction held 8 bases outside the gene matches. This CDR3 spans 14 amino acids. The germline V gene has CDR1 MNHEY and CDR2 SMNVEV (reference sequence). CDR3 nucleotide sequence: TGTGCCAGCAAGGGCAGGGGGCACGAAAACACCATATATTTT. It translates to CASKGRGHENTIYF.

This chain uses TRBV5-4 with TRBJ2-2; 10 bases line up with TRBD1. The CDR3 has 17 amino acids. Germline lookup yields CDR1 SGHNT and CDR2 YYREEE (reference sequence). J lost 7 bases, V lost 3 bases, and 12 bases had no gene match. CDR3 DNA: TGTGCCAGCAGCTCCGATCCGGGACAGGGGCGACGCGGGGAGCTGTTTTTT. Its translation is CASSSDPGQGRRGELFF.

This chain links TRBV27 with TRBJ1-5; D gene uncertain. V dropped 8 bases and J dropped 4 bases, with 12 bases sitting between them. The CDR3 sequence is 13 residues long. The V gene's germline CDR1 is MNHEY and CDR2 SMNVEV (reference sequence). CDR3 in amino acids: CASRSTVNQPQHF. The CDR3 DNA sequence: TGTGCCAGCCGGTCTACAGTTAATCAGCCCCAGCATTTT.

About this clone: The same CDR3 is also encoded by other DNA sequences in this sample. The V call is TRBV3-1 (or the pseudogene TRBV3-2), the J call TRBJ1-2, with a weak D call TRBD1 (6 bases). Deletions cut 4 bases from V and 4 bases from J, with 7 bases between. The CDR3 is 12 amino acids. The germline gives CDR1 LGHDT, CDR2 YNNKEL (reference sequence). CDR3 loop: CASSPQGYGYTF. CDR3 coding DNA: TGTGCCAGCAGCCCACAGGGCTATGGCTACACCTTC.

This clone has a count of ten or more. J is TRBJ1-2 and V is TRBV11-1; the match to TRBD1 covers 8 bases. This CDR3 has 15 amino acids. V gave up 4 bases and J gave up 2 bases; unmatched junction bases: 6. Germline lookup yields CDR1 SGHAT and CDR2 FQDESV (reference sequence). The CDR3 here is CASSSRTGWNYGYTF. For the CDR3, the DNA is TGTGCCAGCAGCTCAAGGACAGGGTGGAACTATGGCTACACCTTC. The full variable domain, completed using reference TRBV11-1 and TRBJ1-2, is EAEVAQSPRYKITEKSQAVAFWCDPISGHATLYWYRQILGQGPELLVQFQDESVVDDSQLPKDRFSAERLKGVDSTLKIQPAELGDSAMYLCASSSRTGWNYGYTFGSGTRLTVV.

This chain links TRBV10-1 with TRBJ2-7, with 12 bases aligning to TRBD1. After removal of 0 bases from V and 2 bases from J, the junction contained 8 bases not matched to a gene. The germline V gene encodes CDR1 WNHNN and CDR2 SYGVQD (reference sequence). The length of the CDR3 is 18 residues. Written as DNA, the CDR3 is TGCGCCAGCAGTGAGTCCCCGGGACAGGGGGCGACTACCTACGAGCAGTACTTC. It translates to CASSESPGQGATTYEQYF.

The chain is built from TRBV5-1 and TRBJ1-2, with 10 bases lining up with TRBD1. The CDR3 spans 15 residues. J gave up 6 bases and V 1 base, and 6 bases lay outside the gene matches. Germline V gene sequence: CDR1 SGHRS, CDR2 YFSETQ. The CDR3 DNA sequence: TGCGCCAGCAGCTTGAATTCGGGACAGGGGAATGGCTACACCTTC. This gives the protein CASSLNSGQGNGYTF.

The rearrangement joins TRBV5-1 to TRBJ2-1, with D perhaps matching TRBD2 (6 bases). The length of the CDR3 is 14 residues. CDR1 and CDR2 (germline): SGHRS, YFSETQ. The V and J ends lost 4 bases and 5 bases respectively, with 13 bases between them. The CDR3 bases are TGCGCCAGCAGCGAACCTGGAGGGGACAATGAGCAGTTCTTC. Its protein product is CASSEPGGDNEQFF.

Turning to this clone: Other DNA sequences from this sample encode an identical CDR3 as well. The chain is built from TRBV4-1 and TRBJ1-4, with 7 bases lining up with TRBD1. The trim removed 0 bases at V and 4 bases at J, leaving 5 bases unmatched. The germline CDR1 and CDR2 sequences are MGHRA and YSYEKL. This CDR3 comprises 16 residues. The CDR3 loop is CASSQDRGQSNEKLFF. CDR3 in DNA: TGCGCCAGCAGCCAAGATCGGGGACAGAGTAATGAAAAACTGTTTTTT.

The J gene is TRBJ1-4, the V gene TRBV28, with TRBD1 matching over 10 bases. J was trimmed by 10 bases and V by 6 bases; bases with no gene match: 11. Germline V gene data show CDR1 as MDHEN and CDR2 as SYDVKM. The CDR3 sequence is 15 residues long. The CDR3 sequence is CASSFPGQGEVKLFF. For the CDR3, the DNA is TGTGCCAGCAGCTTTCCTGGACAGGGGGAAGTAAAACTGTTTTTT.

The chain employs TRBV3-1 (or the pseudogene TRBV3-2) and TRBJ2-2; TRBD2 might be the D (6 bases). CDR1 LGHDT and CDR2 YNNKEL come from the germline V gene (reference sequence). Trimming shortened V by 2 bases and J by 3 bases, and 22 bases separated the two germline ends. The CDR3 sequence is 19 residues long. CDR3 loop: CASSQSASAIPIYTGELFF. For the CDR3, the DNA is TGTGCCAGCAGCCAAAGCGCTAGCGCCATACCAATTTACACCGGGGAGCTGTTTTTT.